The 22 T cell receptor beta chains in this list originate from one sample, sequenced in a study of blood T cell repertoires in COVID-19 (dated by TCRdb to between 2020 and 2021). The library was built by means of the immunoSEQ multiplex PCR assay. The immuneACCESS repertoire file appears here via TCRdb, limited to in-frame rearrangements. These files lack a portion of the clones; in checked studies, under half of the deficit traces to unresolved V genes, and the cause of the others is not known. A total of 150,000 to 200,000 clones appear in this sample, 85% to 90% of them only once. Together, the top ten hold roughly 0.99% of the sample. Sequenced input: peripheral blood. These TCRs come from a man aged 18 to 30 with acute or convalescent COVID-19.

CDR3: CASSLRGGTAMADTEAFF. Here the CDR3 DNA reads TGTGCCAGCAGCTTAAGAGGCGGGACAGCGATGGCGGACACTGAAGCTTTCTTT. The genes are TRBV7-3 and TRBJ1-1, with 7 bases fitting TRBD1. Losses at the gene ends were 1 base for V and 3 bases for J; bases not matched to a gene: 14. Germline lookup yields CDR1 SGHTA and CDR2 FQGTGA. The CDR3 loop spans 18 amino acids.

This clone was detected a few times. The chain couples TRBV30 to TRBJ2-1; 11 positions match TRBD1. The ends lost 0 bases at V and 6 bases at J; junction bases unmatched: 1. Looked up from germline, CDR1 is GTSNPN and CDR2 is SVGIG (reference sequence). The length of the CDR3 is 14 residues. CDR3 DNA: TGTGCCTGGAGTGTAGGGACAGGGGGCAATGAGCAGTTCTTC. This translates into CAWSVGTGGNEQFF.

The chain carries TRBV28 and TRBJ1-6; the D gene is possibly TRBD1 (5 bases). V was clipped by 8 bases and J by 10 bases, with 15 bases between them. The CDR3 runs to 13 residues. CDR1 and CDR2 (germline): MDHEN, SYDVKM. Here the CDR3 reads CASGKGVQSPLHF. In nucleotides, the CDR3 is TGTGCCAGCGGAAAAGGGGTTCAGTCACCCCTCCACTTT. The entire variable domain, with the rest obtained from reference TRBV28 and TRBJ1-6, is as follows: DVKVTQSSRYLVKRTGEKVFLECVQDMDHENMFWYRQDPGLGLRLIYFSYDVKMKEKGDIPEGYSVSREKKERFSLILESASTNQTSMYLCASGKGVQSPLHFGNGTRLTVT.

The genes are TRBV10-2 and TRBJ1-1; a weak D match, TRBD1 (6 bases). Germline-derived CDR1 and CDR2 are WSHSY and SAAADI. V lost 8 bases to trimming and J lost 5 bases, with 9 bases between them. This CDR3 spans 11 amino acids. The CDR3 reads CASHRDTEAFF. The DNA of the CDR3 is TGCGCCAGCCACAGGGATACTGAAGCTTTCTTT.

The V call is TRBV28, the J call TRBJ2-7, with D possibly TRBD1 on 6 matching bases. The V gene lost 6 bases and the J gene lost 5 bases, with 17 bases spanning the gap. Germline loops: CDR1 MDHEN, CDR2 SYDVKM. The CDR3 consists of 14 residues. CDR3 loop: CASSQPTGLDEQYF. In nucleotides, the CDR3 is TGTGCCAGCAGCCAACCAACAGGGCTGGACGAGCAGTACTTC.

This clone showed up just a few times. The chain links TRBV6-5 to TRBJ1-6; D unresolved. The CDR3 contains 13 residues. Germline assignment: CDR1 MNHEY and CDR2 SVGAGI. The germline V and J ends were trimmed by 7 bases and 11 bases, with 15 bases remaining between them. CDR3 nucleotides: TGTGCCAGCAAGCGAACACCAGACGCACCCCTCCACTTT. Translated, it gives CASKRTPDAPLHF.

V and J are TRBV5-1 and TRBJ2-2; the match to TRBD1 covers 10 bases. V was pared by 4 bases and J by 1 base, with 1 base of the junction left unmatched. CDR3 size: 15 residues. Germline CDR1 is SGHRS and CDR2 is YFSETQ. The CDR3 protein is CASSRDRGNTGELFF. The CDR3 DNA reads TGCGCCAGCAGCAGGGACAGGGGGAACACCGGGGAGCTGTTTTTT. Variable domain in full (rest from reference TRBV5-1 and TRBJ2-2): KAGVTQTPRYLIKTRGQQVTLSCSPISGHRSVSWYQQTPGQGLQFLFEYFSETQRNKGNFPGRFSGRQFSNSRSEMNVSTLELGDSALYLCASSRDRGNTGELFFGEGSRLTVL.

The rearrangement links TRBV10-3 to TRBJ2-7, with TRBD1 matching 7 bases. Germline assignment: CDR1 ENHRY and CDR2 SYGVKD. Losses at the gene ends were 2 bases for V and 2 bases for J; bases not matched to a gene: 0. This CDR3 region has 13 residues. The CDR3 DNA follows: TGTGCCATCAGTGAGGACAGGGCCTACGAGCAGTACGTC. It yields the protein CAISEDRAYEQYV.

This clone was picked up one time. The gene calls are TRBV9 and TRBJ1-1; D unresolved. The CDR3 runs to 16 residues. Per germline, CDR1 SGDLS and CDR2 YYNGEE. V gave up 4 bases and J gave up 0 bases, with 16 bases separating them. The CDR3, as DNA: TGTGCCAGCAGCTTCTCACCGGCGGCCATGAACACTGAAGCTTTCTTT. It specifies CASSFSPAAMNTEAFF.

V and J are TRBV30 and TRBJ1-1; TRBD1 is a possible D gene (5 bases). The V end lost 3 bases, the J end lost 4 bases, and 9 bases lay between the germline ends. The CDR3 runs to 12 residues. Germline V gives CDR1 GTSNPN, CDR2 SVGIG (reference sequence). In DNA form, the CDR3 reads TGTGCCTGGAGGTCAGGGCCCACTGAAGCTTTCTTT. As protein: CAWRSGPTEAFF.

This clone was seen only a few times. The sample carries other DNA sequences with the same CDR3. The J gene is TRBJ2-1, the V gene TRBV5-1, with 7 bases matching TRBD2. J gave up 1 base and V 0 bases, and 4 bases lay outside the gene matches. The CDR3 runs to 16 residues. Germline V lookup: CDR1 SGHRS, CDR2 YFSETQ. CDR3 residues: CASSLVSSGSYNEQFF. CDR3 DNA sequence: TGCGCCAGCAGCTTGGTATCTAGCGGATCCTACAATGAGCAGTTCTTC.

This clone turned up a few times. The genes are TRBV5-1 and TRBJ2-2, with TRBD2 identical over 8 bases. CDR1 and CDR2 (germline): SGHRS, YFSETQ. J was trimmed by 4 bases and V by 10 bases; bases with no gene match: 9. This CDR3 is built from 14 residues. DNA of the CDR3: TGCGCCGGCCATAGCGGGACGGGCACCGGGGAGCTGTTTTTT. Amino acids: CAGHSGTGTGELFF.

The rearrangement links TRBV5-1 to TRBJ2-5; possible D gene TRBD1, 6 bases. Deletions cut 2 bases from V and 5 bases from J, with 16 bases between. The CDR3 has 15 amino acids. Germline assignment: CDR1 SGHRS and CDR2 YFSETQ. The CDR3 sequence is CASSLQGGKGETQYF. The CDR3 coding sequence is TGCGCCAGCAGCTTACAGGGTGGGAAAGGGGAGACCCAGTACTTC.

J is TRBJ2-3 and V is TRBV28, with 8 bases lining up with TRBD2. The CDR3 sequence is 15 residues long. Germline V gene lookup returns CDR1 MDHEN and CDR2 SYDVKM. Trimming cost V 6 bases and J 1 base; bases outside gene matches: 6. This CDR3 reads CASSLAGRGTDTQYF. The CDR3, as DNA: TGTGCCAGCAGCTTAGCGGGGCGGGGCACAGATACGCAGTATTTT. Using reference TRBV28 and TRBJ2-3 for the parts outside the CDR3, the full variable domain is DVKVTQSSRYLVKRTGEKVFLECVQDMDHENMFWYRQDPGLGLRLIYFSYDVKMKEKGDIPEGYSVSREKKERFSLILESASTNQTSMYLCASSLAGRGTDTQYFGPGTRLTVL.

CDR3 in DNA: TGTGCCAGCTCCCTGGAGCGGGGGCCTCAAGAGACCCAGTACTTC. It yields the protein CASSLERGPQETQYF. This chain uses TRBV2 with TRBJ2-5; 8 nucleotides line up with TRBD2. CDR1 and CDR2 from the germline V gene are SNHLY and FYNNEI. The CDR3 has 15 residues. With V trimmed by 8 bases and J by 2 bases, 10 bases remained unmatched.

This sequence joins TRBV5-1 and TRBJ2-5; weak D call: TRBD2 (6 bases). Germline-derived CDR1 and CDR2 are SGHRS and YFSETQ. The CDR3 contains 14 residues. V lost 3 bases and J lost 3, with 12 bases in between. The CDR3 region is CASSSSWGEETQYF. CDR3 DNA sequence: TGCGCCAGCAGCTCCTCGTGGGGGGAAGAGACCCAGTACTTC.

The rearrangement uses TRBV18 and TRBJ1-4; D might be TRBD1 (6 bases). Per the germline V gene, CDR1 is KGHSH and CDR2 is LQKENI. V lost 6 bases and J lost 2, with 10 bases in between. The CDR3 covers 14 residues. CDR3 loop: CASSPRGTNEKLFF. For the CDR3, the DNA is TGTGCCAGCTCGCCCAGGGGTACTAATGAAAAACTGTTTTTT.

This clone came up once. V gene TRBV6-5 combines with J gene TRBJ1-5, with D perhaps TRBD1 (6 bases). CDR1 and CDR2 from the germline V gene are MNHEY and SVGAGI. V lost 6 bases, J lost 6 bases, and 15 bases lay in between. CDR3 length: 14 amino acids. CDR3 amino acids: CASSLGGLGQPQHF. CDR3 in DNA: TGTGCCAGCAGCCTGGGGGGGCTCGGTCAGCCCCAGCATTTT.

J is TRBJ1-5 and V is TRBV30; no firm D call. Germline V CDR1 and CDR2: GTSNPN, SVGIG (reference sequence). This CDR3 is built from 12 residues. V lost 5 bases, J lost 7 bases, and 12 bases lay in between. The CDR3 region is CAWGFPGQPQHF. The CDR3 DNA follows: TGTGCCTGGGGTTTCCCGGGGCAGCCCCAGCATTTT.

The chain uses TRBV7-8 and TRBJ1-1; D might be TRBD1 (6 bases). Germline-derived CDR1 and CDR2 are SGHVS and FQNEAQ. V was shortened by 4 bases and J by 0 bases, with 15 bases between the two germline ends. The CDR3 runs 16 residues. This CDR3 reads CASSSTRTDMNTEAFF. The CDR3, as DNA: TGTGCCAGCAGCTCAACGAGGACAGACATGAACACTGAAGCTTTCTTT. The full variable domain, its missing parts supplied by reference TRBV7-8 and TRBJ1-1, is GAGVSQSPRYKVAKRGQDVALRCDPISGHVSLFWYQQALGQGPEFLTYFQNEAQLDKSGLPSDRFFAERPEGSVSTLKIQRTQQEDSAVYLCASSSTRTDMNTEAFFGQGTRLTVV.

The chain uses TRBV7-9 and TRBJ2-7; TRBD1 matches 8 bases. The CDR3 runs 14 residues. Germline V gene sequence: CDR1 SEHNR, CDR2 FQNEAQ (reference sequence). Trimming cost V 4 bases and J 2 bases; bases outside gene matches: 4. The CDR3 DNA sequence: TGTGCCAGCAGCTGGACAGGGTTTACCTACGAGCAGTACGTC. Residues: CASSWTGFTYEQYV.

This chain connects TRBV6-5 to TRBJ1-3; D is unclear. Trimming removed 0 bases at V and 0 bases at J, with 9 bases between. CDR1 is MNHEY and CDR2 is SVGAGI in the germline V gene. CDR3 length: 16 residues. CDR3 amino acids: CASSYSIKASGNTIYF. The CDR3 region has the DNA TGTGCCAGCAGTTACTCGATTAAAGCCTCTGGAAACACCATATATTTT.